The text below deals with one TCR beta chain. Produced via immunoSEQ multiplex PCR; TCRdb's table is partial and in-frame only. The sample contains some 27,000 clones, just under 90% of which appear only once. These data originate in a study of lymphopenia after photon versus proton radiotherapy. The specimen comprised peripheral blood, sampled from a patient treated with proton-based radiotherapy. This TCR was recovered from an older woman with cholangiocarcinoma. Some clones in this sample may be carry-over from other donors' samples.

CDR3: CASSPEVLNTEAFF. CDR3 sequence (DNA): TGTGCCAGCAGTCCCGAAGTATTGAACACTGAAGCTTTCTTT. The chain links TRBV28 to TRBJ1-1; no clear D gene. The germline V and J ends were trimmed by 5 bases and 0 bases, with 10 bases remaining between them. Germline V CDR1 and CDR2: MDHEN, SYDVKM. The CDR3 length is 14 residues.